Listed below are T cell receptor beta chains from one sample, sequenced in a study of blood T cell repertoires in COVID-19. The assay was immunoSEQ multiplex PCR, and TCRdb's table has in-frame clones only and misses some. The sample lists 110,000 to 150,000 clones, about 87% occurring once. Input material: peripheral blood. Receptors were obtained from a human donor in a cohort sampled during active COVID-19. CDR3s include the opening cysteine and the closing phenylalanine or tryptophan. Fields, in order: V gene, J gene, clone size, D gene, CDR3 DNA, CDR3 protein. D genes are given only for firm matches. Some rows have no size entry. The others give once, few or many, or a class for an expanded clone.

TRBV18,TRBJ2-1,NA,TRBD2,TGTGCCAGCTCACCACCTCGCCCTAGCGGAGGCAATGAGCAGTTCTTC,CASSPPRPSGGNEQFF
TRBV4-1,TRBJ1-2,NA,TRBD1,TGCGCCAGCAGCCTCGAGGGACAGGGCTATGGCTACACCTTC,CASSLEGQGYGYTF
TRBV19,TRBJ2-7,NA,NA,TGTGCCAGCGAGAGCGGTAACTCCTACGAGCAGTACTTC,CASESGNSYEQYF
TRBV4-1,TRBJ2-3,NA,NA,TGCGCCAGCAGCCATGTACAGGGAAGCACAGATACGCAGTATTTT,CASSHVQGSTDTQYF
TRBV30,TRBJ2-3,NA,TRBD2,TGTGCCTGGAGTGTACCGACTAGCGGGGCGTGGTATTTT,CAWSVPTSGAWYF
TRBV4-1,TRBJ2-7,NA,TRBD1,TGCGCCAGCAGCCCGACGGAACGACAGGGGGGCCACGAGCAGTACTTC,CASSPTERQGGHEQYF
TRBV28,TRBJ2-3,NA,NA,TGTGCCAGCCTCCAGTGGGGGGCAGGGGGTAGCACAGATACGCAGTATTTT,CASLQWGAGGSTDTQYF
TRBV3-1/TRBV3-2,TRBJ1-4,once,NA,TGTGCCAGCAGCCTGTGGTCCAGAAATGAAAAACTGTTTTTT,CASSLWSRNEKLFF
TRBV5-4,TRBJ2-7,NA,NA,TGTGCCAGCAGCAAAGGGACAAAAGGCCGCTACGAGCAGTACTTC,CASSKGTKGRYEQYF
TRBV4-1,TRBJ1-2,once,NA,TGCGCCAGCAGCCAAAACACCGGTAGGGGATGGGATGGCTACACCTTC,CASSQNTGRGWDGYTF
TRBV18,TRBJ2-7,NA,TRBD1,TGTGCCAGCTCACTCGACAGGGTCGGCGAGCAGTACTTC,CASSLDRVGEQYF
TRBV6-4,TRBJ2-1,few,NA,TGTGCCAGCAGTAAAAACGGGGAGACCTACAATGAGCAGTTCTTC,CASSKNGETYNEQFF
TRBV21-1,TRBJ2-1,NA,NA,TGTGCCAGCAGCTCCTCCAGCGGGCCGGCAGTCAATGAGCAGTTCTTC,CASSSSSGPAVNEQFF
TRBV28,TRBJ1-4,NA,TRBD1,TGTGCCAGCAGTACTACAGGGGCGGGGAGTGAAAAACTGTTTTTT,CASSTTGAGSEKLFF
TRBV18,TRBJ2-7,NA,TRBD1,TGTGCCAGCTCAAGGGGGACAGGGCTAGTTAAGAGCTCCTACGAGCAGTACTTC,CASSRGTGLVKSSYEQYF
TRBV6-5,TRBJ1-1,NA,NA,TGTGCCAGCAGTCCCTCTACAGTGAACACTGAAGCTTTCTTT,CASSPSTVNTEAFF
TRBV6-1,TRBJ2-6,NA,NA,TGTGCCAGCAGTGAATCACCGGCAGGGTCTGGGGCCAACGTCCTGACTTTC,CASSESPAGSGANVLTF
TRBV11-3,TRBJ1-2,NA,TRBD1,TGTGCCAGCAGCTTAGTAAAGACAGGGGAACACTATGGCTACACCTTC,CASSLVKTGEHYGYTF